This TCR beta chain derives from a study of blood T cell repertoires in COVID-19. About the study: COVID-19 samples, acute and convalescent, were from the United States, Italy and Spain. T cells, B-cell-depleted T cells, or PBMCs provided the cDNA or gDNA that served as material.

In regard to this clone: A much larger clone differs from this one at a single base, so this may be a read error.

The data were produced by immunoSEQ multiplex PCR, yet TCRdb's version contains in-frame clones alone and is incomplete. The sample has roughly 380,000 clones, 85% seen once. The sample comprised peripheral blood. The TCR sequence derives from a young woman with acute or convalescent COVID-19.

The DNA for the CDR3 is TGTGCCAGCAGCCCCGGACAGGGCAACACTGAAGCTTTCTTT. Translated, it gives CASSPGQGNTEAFF. The rearrangement joins TRBV5-5 to TRBJ1-1, with TRBD1 matching over 8 bases. J gave up 2 bases and V 4 bases, and 4 bases lay outside the gene matches. The CDR3 extends over 14 amino acids. Germline V CDR1 and CDR2: SGHKS, YYEKEE (reference sequence).